Listed below are T cell receptor beta chains from one sample, sequenced in a study of identical twins. TCRdb fed the 5' RACE reads into MiXCR, producing one record per CDR3 protein. Altogether hundreds of thousands of distinct CDR3 sequences are present, approximately 18% being singletons, with the ten largest covering under 15%. These data also featured in a second study, about T cells expressing NK-cell markers.

Sequencing was done on a sample of PBMCs. These receptors came from a young woman in good health. Both conserved end residues are part of each CDR3.

v_call cdr3_aa
TRBV5-1 CASSSPSRGYTF
TRBV5-6 CASSLGTGRPDTQYF
TRBV12-3/TRBV12-4 CASSAAGQGAQYF
TRBV12-3/TRBV12-4 CASSLLGQPQHF
TRBV10-3 CAVQRQDTDTQYF
TRBV7-8 CASSPGQVTYTEAFF
TRBV20-1 CSARPILAGGLETQYF
TRBV10-3 CAISESAGGSYYEQYF
TRBV28 CASSRDLLSYGYTF
TRBV9 CASSVRGSGASTDTQYF
TRBV5-1 CASSLELAGGWDEQFF
TRBV4-3 CASSQEGTSWINEQYF
TRBV18 CASSPISGFTDTQYF
TRBV10-3 CAIRPGQTGELFF
TRBV20-1 CSASGSSGGADEQFF
TRBV5-1 CASSSANTGELFF
TRBV5-1 CASSLGGALNEQYF
TRBV20-1 CSARVRNQPQHF
TRBV6-1 CASRSPGSGTPQHF
TRBV29-1 CSAAGTVNEKLFF
TRBV29-1 CSGDRGNTEAFF
TRBV2 CASTGADTQYF
TRBV4-1 CASSHPFGKGAVADTQYF
TRBV29-1 CSVEWRGRRQETQYF
TRBV7-8 CASSADRNSEKLFF
TRBV5-1 CASSAGLAGGPLEETQYF
TRBV29-1 CSVEEGASTNEKLFF
TRBV29-1 CSVAPPNRGDTQYF
TRBV9 CASSVGGMGNQPQHF
TRBV5-4 CASSLAWGADTQYF
TRBV29-1 CSGGTQYEQYF
TRBV12-3/TRBV12-4 CASTSGPSSYNEQFF
TRBV7-3 CASSSSLNTEAFF
TRBV9 CASSGPGTNTEAFF
TRBV12-3/TRBV12-4 CASSGTGDSEQYF
TRBV7-9 CASSTYQGAGEQFF
TRBV7-9 CASSPSQGASTDTQYF
TRBV7-9 CASSAGQTLGGYTF
TRBV12-3/TRBV12-4 CASSFFTGDTGELFF
TRBV4-3 CASSQEQGARGSGANVLTF
TRBV7-3 CASSVLGDTQYF
TRBV9 CASSVGLAGGINIQYF
TRBV5-1 CASSFPTANTGELFF
TRBV20-1 CSAQTGTGIETQYF
TRBV11-2 CASSLDLTSYEQYF
TRBV12-3/TRBV12-4 CASSLGQQGVLLF
TRBV9 CASTAQTGTSGLTGELFF
TRBV2 CASTRGMTREADTQYF
TRBV15 CATSRDQGGNQPQHF
TRBV12-3/TRBV12-4 CASSPGWEGADFF
TRBV6-1 CASRATTGGYGYTF
TRBV20-1 CSARRLAEPYEQYF
TRBV20-1 CSAPRQGHTEAFF
TRBV11-3 CASSLREITGELFF
TRBV20-1 CSAIPWGEQFF
TRBV20-1 CSATGRWEYEQYF
TRBV12-3/TRBV12-4 CASYGGSNQPQHF